Included here is one TCR beta chain sequence, with context. Its binding antigen is unknown. The input lacks base qualities; no much larger clone sits a single base away. Library preparation used PCR. The reads were generated on an Illumina HiSeq 2500. Unique molecular identifiers were incorporated into TCR beta cDNA libraries to reduce PCR and sequencing biases. Roughly 0.5 million cDNA molecules were obtained per 1 to 10 million input T cells, so each molecule approximated one T cell. The patient libraries were prepared and sequenced with the same protocol used for the earlier healthy control dataset. Samples belonging to the same batch were prepared together, multiplexed and sequenced on a shared HiSeq lane. The study's processing was this. Raw barcoded reads were processed with MIGEC, and single-read molecular identifier groups were discarded before consensus assembly and CDR3 extraction. VDJtools was used for post-analysis of the clonotype tables, with diversity normalized by down-sampling every dataset to the smallest sample size. In repertoire overlap clustering, CDR3 amino acid sequences, but not nucleotide sequences, were matched to correct batch-related cross-sample contamination. Clones were called with MiXCR by TCRdb after fastp trimmed the public reads at Q25, and only in-frame beta chains were retained. Rows with a matching CDR3 protein are joined into one entry that keeps the most common DNA and genes. The V and J calls, along with clone size, are taken from TCRdb and not from the paper's own processing. Within this sample are 450,000 to 700,000 distinct CDR3 sequences, with around 47% of them counted one time only. The ten largest make up 1.7% of the sample.

This sample is part of a study of post-analysis software for immune sequencing data (dated by TCRdb to the mid-2010s). Broadly, across the study: Recorded disease courses included relapsing-remitting, secondary progressive and progressive-relapsing multiple sclerosis, with some patients lacking subtype annotation. The multiple sclerosis patient repertoires were compared with some twelve previously published healthy control repertoires from donors aged roughly 6 to 27 years. A subset of samples was prepared in parallel using single-end sample barcoding, then pooled and co-amplified after Illumina adapter ligation. What the research found in general, with its limitations: Compared with controls, multiple sclerosis patients had significantly lower normalized Chao1 diversity, a finding suggesting substantial peripheral T-cell clonal expansion. Direct clustering with F measure revealed strong co-clustering of samples prepared in the same batch, which led to a batch-effect correction. The control group was slightly older than the multiple sclerosis patient group. Significantly higher frequencies in patients than in controls were found for about 5 TRBV segments, including TRBV5-6, TRBV5-1 and TRBV20-1.

TCR beta repertoires were profiled from peripheral blood of roughly twelve young patients with multiple sclerosis to demonstrate the VDJtools post-analysis software. The multiple sclerosis patients were children and adolescents ranging in age from roughly 6 to 16 years. The germline V gene (reference sequence) provides CDR1 MNHNY and CDR2 SVGAGI. V gives up 5 bases and J gives up 4 bases, and the segment between their germline ends measures 9 bases. There are 12 amino acids in the CDR3, from cysteine to phenylalanine inclusive. Of the read, only the CDR3 DNA is kept; its 36 bases are in frame from base 1.

Sequencing was carried out using blood. The TCR was taken from a girl between 10 and 17 years old with multiple sclerosis. The rearrangement combines TRBV6-6 with TRBJ2-7; no D gene can be assigned with confidence. The CDR3 region reads CASSHVLYEQYF. At the DNA level, the sequence is TGTGCCAGCAGTCACGTCCTTTACGAGCAGTACTTC.